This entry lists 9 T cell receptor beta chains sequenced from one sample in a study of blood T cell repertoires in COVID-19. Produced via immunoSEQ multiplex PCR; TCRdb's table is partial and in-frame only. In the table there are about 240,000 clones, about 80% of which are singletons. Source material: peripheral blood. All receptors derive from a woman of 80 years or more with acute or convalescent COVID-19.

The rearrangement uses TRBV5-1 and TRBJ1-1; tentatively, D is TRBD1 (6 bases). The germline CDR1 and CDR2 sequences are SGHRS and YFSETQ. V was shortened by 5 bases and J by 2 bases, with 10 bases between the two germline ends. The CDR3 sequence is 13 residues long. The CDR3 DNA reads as TGCGCCAGCAGATGGACAGTAAACACTGAAGCTTTCTTT. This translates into CASRWTVNTEAFF.

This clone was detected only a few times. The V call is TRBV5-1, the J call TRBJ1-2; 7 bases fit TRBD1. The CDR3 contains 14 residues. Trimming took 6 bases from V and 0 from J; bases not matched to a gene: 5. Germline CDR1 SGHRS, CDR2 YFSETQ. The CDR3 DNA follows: TGCGCCAGCACATGGACAGGAACTAACTATGGCTACACCTTC. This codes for CASTWTGTNYGYTF.

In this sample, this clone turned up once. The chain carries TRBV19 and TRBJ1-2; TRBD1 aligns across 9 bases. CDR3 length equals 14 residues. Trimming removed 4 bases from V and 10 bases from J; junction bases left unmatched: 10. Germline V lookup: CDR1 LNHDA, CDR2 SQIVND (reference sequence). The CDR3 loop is CASSNTGTGFFYTF. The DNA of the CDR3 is TGTGCCAGTAGTAACACCGGGACAGGGTTTTTCTACACCTTC.

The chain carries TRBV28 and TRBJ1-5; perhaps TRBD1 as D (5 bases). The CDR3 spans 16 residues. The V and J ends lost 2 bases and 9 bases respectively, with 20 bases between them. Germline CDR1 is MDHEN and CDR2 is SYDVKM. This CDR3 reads CASSLPPGGGLGPQHF. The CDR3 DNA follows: TGTGCCAGCAGTTTACCCCCTGGGGGGGGGTTAGGGCCCCAGCATTTT.

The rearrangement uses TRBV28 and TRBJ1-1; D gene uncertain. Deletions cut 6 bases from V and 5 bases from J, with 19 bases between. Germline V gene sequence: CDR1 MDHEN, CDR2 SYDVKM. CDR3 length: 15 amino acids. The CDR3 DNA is TGTGCCAGCAGCCAACGGTCAGGTGGCTGGACTGAAGCTTTCTTT. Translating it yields CASSQRSGGWTEAFF.

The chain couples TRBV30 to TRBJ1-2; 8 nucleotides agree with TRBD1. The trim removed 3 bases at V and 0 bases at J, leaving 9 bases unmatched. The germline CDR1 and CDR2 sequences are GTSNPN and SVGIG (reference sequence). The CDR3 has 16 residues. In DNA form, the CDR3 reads TGTGCCTGGAGCGGCCAGAGGGACAGGACTAACTATGGCTACACCTTC. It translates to CAWSGQRDRTNYGYTF.

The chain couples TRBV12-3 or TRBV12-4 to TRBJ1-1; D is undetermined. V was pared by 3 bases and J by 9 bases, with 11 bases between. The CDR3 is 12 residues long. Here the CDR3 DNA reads TGTGCCAGCAGTTTGGGCTTCTCTAAAGCTTTCTTT. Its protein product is CASSLGFSKAFF.

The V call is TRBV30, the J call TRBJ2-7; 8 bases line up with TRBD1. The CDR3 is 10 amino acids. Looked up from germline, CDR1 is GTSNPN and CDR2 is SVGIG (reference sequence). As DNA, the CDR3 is TGTGCATCACAGGGGGACGAGCAGTACTTC. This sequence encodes CASQGDEQYF.

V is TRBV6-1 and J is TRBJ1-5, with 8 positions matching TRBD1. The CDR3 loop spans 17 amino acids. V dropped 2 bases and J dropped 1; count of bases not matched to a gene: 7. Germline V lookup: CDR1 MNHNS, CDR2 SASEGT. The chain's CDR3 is CASSEKKGTGSNQPQHF. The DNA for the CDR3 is TGTGCCAGCAGTGAAAAGAAGGGGACAGGAAGCAATCAGCCCCAGCATTTT.